This T cell receptor beta chain was retrieved from a study of blood T cell repertoires in COVID-19. Looking at the study overall: The United States, Italy and Spain supplied acute and convalescent COVID-19 samples.

Original analysis: Estimates of nucleated cell counts were drawn from the amplification of reference gene primers. Some clones are missing from TCRdb's copy, which holds only in-frame ones; the method was immunoSEQ multiplex PCR. V and J calls plus clone size are reproduced from that table; the DNA served to infer D and trimming. The table shows about 150,000 clones, with around 88% occurring only once. The CDR3 extends over 14 amino acids. Trimming took off 4 bases at V and 3 bases at J, with 13 bases between the two ends. Germline V CDR1 and CDR2: SGHNT, YYREEE (reference sequence). The clonotype was recovered from a man aged 55 to 70 with active or convalescent COVID-19. This chain uses TRBV5-4 with TRBJ2-5, with a weak D call TRBD2 (6 bases). Source material: peripheral blood. CDR3 coding DNA: TGTGCCAGCAGCACATGGGACTTAAAAGAGACCCAGTACTTC. This codes for CASSTWDLKETQYF. The variable domain in full, completed from reference TRBV5-4 and TRBJ2-5, reads ETGVTQSPTHLIKTRGQQVTLRCSSQSGHNTVSWYQQALGQGPQFIFQYYREEENGRGNFPPRFSGLQFPNYSSELNVNALELDDSALYLCASSTWDLKETQYFGPGTRLLVL.